Below are 13 T cell receptor beta chains sequenced from a single sample in a study of blood T cell repertoires in COVID-19. TCRdb keeps only in-frame clones here, not all; method: immunoSEQ multiplex PCR. The sample carries roughly 30,000 clones, around 82% recorded once. The sequencing input was peripheral blood. These receptors came from an older man with active COVID-19.

The chain carries TRBV10-3 and TRBJ2-4; a possible D gene is TRBD1 (7 bases). The CDR3 covers 15 residues. Trimming shortened V by 3 bases and J by 7 bases, and 16 bases separated the two germline ends. Per the germline V gene, CDR1 is ENHRY and CDR2 is SYGVKD. CDR3 sequence (DNA): TGTGCCATCAGTGAAGGAGGGGGCGAAGGGAACATTCAGTACTTC. This gives the protein CAISEGGGEGNIQYF.

The chain couples TRBV6-5 to TRBJ2-1, with D maybe TRBD2 (6 bases). From germline, CDR1 is MNHEY and CDR2 SVGAGI. The CDR3 spans 15 residues. Trimming took off 10 bases at V and 8 bases at J, with 24 bases between the two ends. The DNA for the CDR3 is TGTGCCACCTCGGTGGTCCCACGGGAGTCGCATGAGCAGTTCTTC. The encoded protein is CATSVVPRESHEQFF.

The chain has TRBV5-6 and TRBJ1-5, with TRBD1 as a possible D gene (6 bases). Trimming left V 3 bases short and J 3 bases short, with 10 bases between. The CDR3 contains 14 residues. CDR1 is SGHDT and CDR2 is YYEEEE in the germline V gene. CDR3 sequence: CASSSSGANQPQHF. The CDR3 DNA reads TGTGCCAGCAGCTCCTCAGGGGCCAATCAGCCCCAGCATTTT.

This sequence joins TRBV5-6 and TRBJ1-2; 10 bases map to TRBD1. This CDR3 spans 14 amino acids. Germline assignment: CDR1 SGHDT and CDR2 YYEEEE. The trim removed 4 bases at V and 7 bases at J, leaving 7 bases unmatched. CDR3 bases: TGTGCCAGCAGCCACAGACAGGGGGCGCGTGGCTACACCTTC. This encodes CASSHRQGARGYTF.

V usage is TRBV2 and J usage is TRBJ1-4, with D unresolved. Trimming pared 4 bases from V and 8 bases from J, leaving 14 bases between. This CDR3 contains 14 residues. CDR1 SNHLY and CDR2 FYNNEI come from the germline V gene. CDR3 sequence (DNA): TGTGCCAGCAGTGCTCCCCGGGTGGAGGAAAAACTGTTTTTT. This gives the protein CASSAPRVEEKLFF.

Only one count was recorded for this clone. V gene TRBV10-3 combines with J gene TRBJ1-1, with a possible D match to TRBD1 (6 bases). Between the trimmed V and J ends, which lost 6 bases and 0 bases, there was a span of 17 bases. CDR1 and CDR2 from the germline V gene are ENHRY and SYGVKD. The CDR3 has 16 residues. As DNA, the CDR3 is TGTGCCATCAGCCTAACAGGGAACTTCATGAACACTGAAGCTTTCTTT. Translation gives CAISLTGNFMNTEAFF.

The V and J genes are TRBV24-1 and TRBJ2-7, with a weak D call TRBD2 (7 bases). Germline lookup yields CDR1 KGHDR and CDR2 SFDVKD. The CDR3 is made up of 12 amino acids. Written as DNA, the CDR3 is TGTGCTGGGGGGGCAGTAAATTACGAGCAGTACTTC. Residues: CAGGAVNYEQYF.

The V call is TRBV9, the J call TRBJ2-1, with 7 bases fitting TRBD2. The junction had 6 bases not matched to a gene; V was cut back by 2 bases and J by 1 base. CDR1 and CDR2 from the germline V gene are SGDLS and YYNGEE. The CDR3 loop spans 16 amino acids. CDR3 sequence reads: CASSVNWRGSYNEQFF. The CDR3 bases are TGTGCCAGCAGCGTTAATTGGCGGGGGTCCTACAATGAGCAGTTCTTC.

This CDR3 is CASSPAGGPNEQFF. The CDR3 region has the DNA TGTGCCAGCAGTCCAGCGGGGGGGCCGAATGAGCAGTTCTTC. This chain uses TRBV6-5 with TRBJ2-1, with 10 bases matching TRBD2. Germline CDR1 reads MNHEY; CDR2 reads SVGAGI. The CDR3 is 14 amino acids. V gave up 5 bases and J gave up 7 bases; unmatched junction bases: 5.

This clone was observed a single time. J is TRBJ1-4 and V is TRBV2, with 7 positions matching TRBD1. Germline CDR1 reads SNHLY; CDR2 reads FYNNEI. This CDR3 is built from 15 residues. Germline trimming cut 1 base from V and 7 bases from J; bases unmatched to any gene: 6. The CDR3 region is CASSEEGAPREKLFF. For the CDR3, the DNA is TGTGCCAGCAGTGAAGAGGGGGCGCCTCGTGAAAAACTGTTTTTT.

This clone was detected once. The chain recombines TRBV6-4 with TRBJ2-1, with TRBD2 identical over 7 bases. The CDR3 is 15 amino acids. Germline lookup yields CDR1 MRHNA and CDR2 SNTAGT. The ends lost 3 bases at V and 4 bases at J; junction bases unmatched: 6. In DNA form, the CDR3 reads TGTGCCAGCAGTGAGGAAGCGGGGAGGTACAATGAGCAGTTCTTC. Translating it yields CASSEEAGRYNEQFF.

This clone was counted a few times. The rearrangement links TRBV5-1 to TRBJ2-3; 11 bases align to TRBD2. V shed 7 bases and J 6 bases; nucleotides not matched to a gene: 4. The CDR3 covers 13 residues. Germline loops: CDR1 SGHRS, CDR2 YFSETQ. CDR3 region: CASYGTSGDTQYF. The CDR3, as DNA: TGCGCCAGCTATGGGACTAGCGGTGATACGCAGTATTTT.

This chain links TRBV11-3 with TRBJ1-6, with unresolved D. V shed 1 base and J shed 14 bases, with 6 bases lying between them. The CDR3 has 11 amino acids. From germline, CDR1 is SGHNT and CDR2 YENEEA. The CDR3 loop is CASSLGHTLHF. CDR3 DNA sequence: TGTGCCAGCAGCTTAGGGCACACCCTCCACTTT.